This entry lists 29 T cell receptor beta chains sequenced from one sample in a study of blood T cell repertoires in COVID-19. Repertoires were generated with immunoSEQ multiplex PCR, while TCRdb's copy carries only in-frame clones and drops some. The sample records 110,000 or so clones, about two thirds being singletons. Sequences were obtained from peripheral blood. These receptors came from a woman in her 40s with acute or convalescent COVID-19.

The chain couples TRBV6-5 to TRBJ2-5; 7 bases map to TRBD1. The CDR3 runs to 13 residues. Trimming took 6 bases from V and 1 from J; bases not matched to a gene: 2. Germline CDR1 is MNHEY and CDR2 is SVGAGI. The CDR3 coding sequence is TGTGCCAGCAGCCGACAGGGCCAAGAGACCCAGTACTTC. It translates to CASSRQGQETQYF.

This chain connects TRBV6-6 to TRBJ2-3, with D perhaps TRBD2 (7 bases). The CDR3 has 16 amino acids. Trimming stripped 5 bases from V and 2 bases from J, with 17 bases between. The germline gives CDR1 MNHNY, CDR2 SVGAGI (reference sequence). This CDR3 reads CASSSQGRGPTDTQYF. The CDR3 DNA sequence: TGTGCCAGCAGTAGCCAGGGGCGGGGGCCCACAGATACGCAGTATTTT.

The chain couples TRBV5-1 to TRBJ1-2; TRBD1 might be the D (5 bases). The CDR3 consists of 14 residues. Germline V gene sequence: CDR1 SGHRS, CDR2 YFSETQ. The V end was cut by 5 bases, the J end by 4 bases, with 15 bases between. The CDR3 DNA is TGCGCCAGCAGTGGGGAGGGGTCCGGCTATGGCTACACCTTC. Translated, it gives CASSGEGSGYGYTF.

This clone has a single count. V and J are TRBV2 and TRBJ2-5, with TRBD2 as a possible D gene (6 bases). V was shortened by 8 bases and J by 3 bases, with 19 bases between the two germline ends. The CDR3 contains 15 residues. CDR1 is SNHLY, CDR2 FYNNEI, per germline. DNA of the CDR3: TGTGCCAGCCACCCCCAAAATGGAGGGGAAGAGACCCAGTACTTC. Protein sequence: CASHPQNGGEETQYF.

V usage is TRBV7-2 and J usage is TRBJ2-1; 12 bases align to TRBD2. V shed 0 bases and J 6 bases; nucleotides not matched to a gene: 6. The CDR3 spans 17 residues. CDR1 SGHTA and CDR2 FQGNSA come from the germline V gene. In DNA, the CDR3 is TGTGCCAGCAGCTTAGCGGTGACTAGCGGGGGTCGCAATGAGCAGTTCTTC. Encoded protein: CASSLAVTSGGRNEQFF.

The J gene is TRBJ2-1, the V gene TRBV3-1 (or the pseudogene TRBV3-2), with 11 bases matching TRBD2. Germline V gives CDR1 LGHDT, CDR2 YNNKEL (reference sequence). V lost 1 base to trimming and J lost 12 bases; unmatched junction nucleotides: 5. This CDR3 is 14 amino acids long. The CDR3 here is CASSQGALAGGQFF. CDR3 coding DNA: TGTGCCAGCAGCCAAGGGGCCCTAGCGGGGGGGCAGTTCTTC.

This clone was seen a single time. The genes are TRBV6-1 and TRBJ2-7; D is undetermined. The CDR3 is 15 residues long. V was pared by 2 bases and J by 1 base, with 12 bases between. Germline V CDR1 and CDR2: MNHNS, SASEGT. CDR3 protein: CASSERLHSSYEQYF. The CDR3 DNA is TGTGCCAGCAGTGAAAGACTCCACTCTTCCTACGAGCAGTACTTC.

The chain recombines TRBV28 with TRBJ2-1; 7 nucleotides line up with TRBD2. Germline CDR1 is MDHEN and CDR2 is SYDVKM. The trim removed 8 bases at V and 1 base at J, leaving 11 bases unmatched. The CDR3 is made up of 16 amino acids. CDR3 loop: CASPPLWGGSYNEQFF. CDR3 nucleotide sequence: TGTGCCAGCCCTCCCCTTTGGGGGGGATCCTACAATGAGCAGTTCTTC.

This clone was seen only a few times. The gene calls are TRBV27 and TRBJ2-3, with TRBD1 as a possible D gene (6 bases). Germline V gene data show CDR1 as MNHEY and CDR2 as SMNVEV (reference sequence). The CDR3 runs to 15 residues. V lost 0 bases and J 2 bases, leaving 9 bases between the germline ends. CDR3 DNA sequence: TGTGCCAGCAGTTTATCTGTGGGGGCCACAGATACGCAGTATTTT. Translated, it gives CASSLSVGATDTQYF.

The chain uses TRBV3-1 (or the pseudogene TRBV3-2) and TRBJ2-4, with a weak D call TRBD1 (5 bases). Germline V CDR1 and CDR2: LGHDT, YNNKEL (reference sequence). The CDR3 sequence is 14 residues long. Trimming removed 4 bases from V and 3 bases from J, with 10 bases in between. CDR3 sequence reads: CASSPWGSKNIQYF. CDR3 DNA sequence: TGTGCCAGCAGCCCTTGGGGCAGCAAAAACATTCAGTACTTC.

The chain couples TRBV4-3 to TRBJ2-7, with 8 bases lining up with TRBD1. After removal of 1 base from V and 5 bases from J, the junction contained 7 bases not matched to a gene. CDR3 length: 15 amino acids. Germline CDR1 LGHNA, CDR2 YSLEER. The CDR3 coding sequence is TGCGCCAGCAGCCAAGGGGACAGGACCTTCAACGAGCAGTACTTC. This translates into CASSQGDRTFNEQYF.

The chain has TRBV19 and TRBJ2-1, with TRBD2 matching over 11 bases. The CDR3 has 14 amino acids. Germline assignment: CDR1 LNHDA and CDR2 SQIVND (reference sequence). V trimming: 5 bases; J trimming: 15 bases; junction bases outside the gene matches: 12. The DNA for the CDR3 is TGTGCCAGTAGTTCTGGGGAGGAGGGGACTAGCGGGTTCTTC. The encoded protein is CASSSGEEGTSGFF.

The chain joins TRBV6-5 to TRBJ1-6, with a possible D match to TRBD1 (5 bases). V lost 6 bases and J 5 bases, leaving 8 bases between the germline ends. The CDR3 totals 13 residues. CDR1 and CDR2 (germline): MNHEY, SVGAGI. CDR3 residues: CASRRQNNSPLHF. In DNA, the CDR3 is TGTGCCAGCAGAAGACAGAATAATTCACCCCTCCACTTT.

J is TRBJ2-4 and V is TRBV28; no firm D call. Germline assignment: CDR1 MDHEN and CDR2 SYDVKM. V gave up 7 bases and J gave up 3 bases, with 16 bases separating them. The CDR3 covers 15 residues. The CDR3, as DNA: TGTGCCAGCACCCCCTGGGCAGATAGCAAAAACATTCAGTACTTC. Protein product: CASTPWADSKNIQYF. The full variable domain, in which reference TRBV28 and TRBJ2-4 provide the parts outside the CDR3, is DVKVTQSSRYLVKRTGEKVFLECVQDMDHENMFWYRQDPGLGLRLIYFSYDVKMKEKGDIPEGYSVSREKKERFSLILESASTNQTSMYLCASTPWADSKNIQYFGAGTRLSVL.

This clone occurred many times. This sequence joins TRBV5-1 and TRBJ1-2; TRBD1 agrees at 9 bases. The CDR3 loop spans 14 amino acids. V lost 4 bases to trimming and J lost 2 bases; unmatched junction nucleotides: 3. Germline V CDR1 and CDR2: SGHRS, YFSETQ. CDR3 in DNA: TGCGCCAGCAGCGATGGACAGGGGAACTATGGCTACACCTTC. Translation gives CASSDGQGNYGYTF. Drawing the rest from reference TRBV5-1 and TRBJ1-2, the complete variable domain is KAGVTQTPRYLIKTRGQQVTLSCSPISGHRSVSWYQQTPGQGLQFLFEYFSETQRNKGNFPGRFSGRQFSNSRSEMNVSTLELGDSALYLCASSDGQGNYGYTFGSGTRLTVV.

The V and J genes are TRBV15 and TRBJ1-2, with D tentatively TRBD1 (6 bases). Trimming took off 0 bases at V and 8 bases at J, with 10 bases between the two ends. The V gene's germline CDR1 is LNHNV and CDR2 YYDKDF (reference sequence). CDR3 length: 13 amino acids. CDR3 sequence (DNA): TGTGCCACCAGCAGAGATCACACAGGGGGCTACACCTTC. Its protein is CATSRDHTGGYTF.

This chain uses TRBV28 with TRBJ1-2, with D possibly TRBD1 on 6 matching bases. V dropped 5 bases and J dropped 4 bases, with 14 bases sitting between them. The CDR3 extends over 14 amino acids. The germline V gene has CDR1 MDHEN and CDR2 SYDVKM. CDR3 in amino acids: CASSPLDRFYGYTF. In DNA, the CDR3 is TGTGCCAGCAGTCCACTTGACAGGTTCTATGGCTACACCTTC.

This sequence joins TRBV28 and TRBJ1-1, with D possibly matching TRBD1 (6 bases). The length of the CDR3 is 13 residues. The V end was cut by 10 bases, the J end by 1 base, with 13 bases between. CDR1 is MDHEN and CDR2 is SYDVKM in the germline V gene. This CDR3 is CAICGQTNTEAFF. DNA of the CDR3: TGTGCCATCTGCGGACAGACGAACACTGAAGCTTTCTTT.

The chain carries TRBV5-1 and TRBJ1-1; the match to TRBD1 covers 7 bases. V shed 6 bases, J shed 3 bases, and the junction held 5 bases outside the gene matches. The CDR3 is 13 residues long. Per germline, CDR1 SGHRS and CDR2 YFSETQ. The CDR3 loop is CASIAQGDTEAFF. DNA of the CDR3: TGCGCCAGCATCGCTCAGGGGGACACTGAAGCTTTCTTT. The whole variable domain, filled in from reference TRBV5-1 and TRBJ1-1, reads KAGVTQTPRYLIKTRGQQVTLSCSPISGHRSVSWYQQTPGQGLQFLFEYFSETQRNKGNFPGRFSGRQFSNSRSEMNVSTLELGDSALYLCASIAQGDTEAFFGQGTRLTVV.

The rearrangement joins TRBV3-1 (or the pseudogene TRBV3-2) to TRBJ2-5; TRBD1 is a possible D gene (5 bases). Germline V gene lookup returns CDR1 LGHDT and CDR2 YNNKEL (reference sequence). The CDR3 sequence is 15 residues long. V gave up 1 base and J gave up 0 bases, with 9 bases separating them. CDR3 in DNA: TGTGCCAGCAGCCAAGGTAGACAGAACCAAGAGACCCAGTACTTC. Translating it yields CASSQGRQNQETQYF.

This clone has just one count. The CDR3 coding sequence is TGTGCCAGCAGCCAATCTACAGGGGTTAGCAATCAGCCCCAGCATTTT. Its translation is CASSQSTGVSNQPQHF. The gene calls are TRBV16 and TRBJ1-5, with 7 bases aligning to TRBD1. The CDR3 is 16 amino acids. The germline gives CDR1 KGHSY, CDR2 FQNENV. After removal of 0 bases from V and 0 bases from J, the junction contained 2 bases not matched to a gene.

Only one count was recorded for this clone. The gene calls are TRBV2 and TRBJ2-1, with 9 bases matching TRBD2. This CDR3 has 17 residues. In germline, CDR1 is SNHLY, CDR2 FYNNEI. The ends lost 6 bases at V and 3 bases at J; junction bases unmatched: 12. The DNA for the CDR3 is TGTGCCAGCAGCCTTGATAGCGGGGGTTCCTTCTACAATGAGCAGTTCTTC. Protein product: CASSLDSGGSFYNEQFF.

The V gene is TRBV4-1, the J gene TRBJ2-7, with 12 bases fitting TRBD2. CDR3 size: 17 residues. Losses at the gene ends were 3 bases for V and 5 bases for J; bases not matched to a gene: 11. Germline lookup yields CDR1 MGHRA and CDR2 YSYEKL. CDR3 loop: CASSQGTTSGGIHEQYF. The DNA of the CDR3 is TGCGCCAGCAGCCAGGGCACCACTAGCGGGGGGATCCACGAGCAGTACTTC.

This clone was counted between two and nine times. This chain uses TRBV2 with TRBJ1-3, with 8 bases identical to TRBD1. The V segment lost 6 bases and the J segment 0 bases; nucleotides outside the gene matches: 4. The CDR3 sequence is 15 residues long. Germline CDR1 and CDR2: SNHLY and FYNNEI. As DNA, the CDR3 is TGTGCCAGCAGGGACAGGGCTTTCTCTGGAAACACCATATATTTT. It is translated as CASRDRAFSGNTIYF.

The rearrangement links TRBV24-1 to TRBJ2-2; D not resolved. CDR3 size: 14 residues. V was shortened by 1 base and J by 5 bases, with 7 bases between the two germline ends. The germline V gene has CDR1 KGHDR and CDR2 SFDVKD. The CDR3 DNA sequence: TGTGCCACCAGTGATTTAAGAGAGACCGGGGAGCTGTTTTTT. It yields the protein CATSDLRETGELFF.

This clone was recorded many times. This chain uses TRBV6-1 with TRBJ2-7; the match to TRBD1 covers 8 bases. The CDR3 spans 15 residues. V lost 2 bases, J lost 5 bases, and 8 bases stayed unmatched. Germline V gene sequence: CDR1 MNHNS, CDR2 SASEGT. This chain's CDR3 is CASSEIGQGRDEQYF. CDR3 DNA: TGTGCCAGCAGTGAAATCGGACAGGGCAGAGACGAGCAGTACTTC.

This chain links TRBV2 with TRBJ1-4; TRBD1 matches 7 bases. Trimming at V came to 4 bases and at J to 6 bases, leaving 2 bases not matched to a gene. CDR1 and CDR2 from the germline V gene are SNHLY and FYNNEI. CDR3 length equals 13 residues. This chain's CDR3 is CASSGTGHEKLFF. Written as DNA, the CDR3 is TGTGCCAGCAGTGGGACAGGACATGAAAAACTGTTTTTT.

There are a few counts of this clone. The CDR3 protein is CASSPNTGNTGELFF. The CDR3 DNA follows: TGTGCCAGCAGCCCTAACACGGGAAACACCGGGGAGCTGTTTTTT. This chain links TRBV2 with TRBJ2-2; the D gene is possibly TRBD2 (5 bases). This CDR3 is 15 amino acids long. The V end was cut by 6 bases, the J end by 2 bases, with 13 bases between. Germline-derived CDR1 and CDR2 are SNHLY and FYNNEI.

This rearrangement joins TRBV2 to TRBJ2-1; the D gene is possibly TRBD1 (6 bases). V was cut by 4 bases and J by 2 bases, with 6 bases left in between. Germline CDR1 is SNHLY and CDR2 is FYNNEI. The CDR3 is 13 amino acids. CDR3 coding DNA: TGTGCCAGCAGTGGGACAGCCTACAATGAGCAGTTCTTC. Encoded protein: CASSGTAYNEQFF. Looking up the rest from reference TRBV2 and TRBJ2-1 gives the full variable domain: EPEVTQTPSHQVTQMGQEVILRCVPISNHLYFYWYRQILGQKVEFLVSFYNNEISEKSEIFDDQFSVERPDGSNFTLKIRSTKLEDSAMYFCASSGTAYNEQFFGPGTRLTVL.